The sequence of this TCR beta chain was determined in a study of graft-versus-host responses after intestinal transplantation. Study at large: All recipients got anti-thymocyte globulin induction, then tacrolimus and steroids for approximately three years.

Comments on this clone: The target antigen is unknown.

V lost 7 bases and J 10 bases, leaving 18 bases between the germline ends. Germline V gene data show CDR1 as SGHTA and CDR2 as FQGTGA. The CDR3 covers 13 residues. Produced via immunoSEQ multiplex PCR; TCRdb's table is partial and in-frame only. The sample records about 100,000 clones, roughly 87% being singletons. The sequencing used unstimulated CD4+ T cells sorted from spleen or lymph node cells, collected before intestinal transplant. The receptor's source is a human donor who received an intestinal transplant. This rearrangement joins TRBV7-3 to TRBJ2-3; perhaps TRBD2 as D (6 bases). CDR3 sequence reads: CASTSPGAGAQYF. For the CDR3, the DNA is TGTGCCAGCACCTCCCCGGGAGCTGGGGCGCAGTATTTT.